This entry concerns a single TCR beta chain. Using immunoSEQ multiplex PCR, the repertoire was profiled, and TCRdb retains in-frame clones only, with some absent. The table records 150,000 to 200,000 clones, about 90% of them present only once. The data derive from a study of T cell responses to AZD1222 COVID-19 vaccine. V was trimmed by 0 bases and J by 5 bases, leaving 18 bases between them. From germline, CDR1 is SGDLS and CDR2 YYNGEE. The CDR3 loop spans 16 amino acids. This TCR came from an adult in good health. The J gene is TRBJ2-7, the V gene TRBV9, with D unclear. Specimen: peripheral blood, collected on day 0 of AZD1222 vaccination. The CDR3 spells CASSVGGGHLKDEQYF. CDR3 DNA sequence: TGTGCCAGCAGCGTAGGGGGTGGGCACCTTAAGGACGAGCAGTACTTC.